One T cell receptor (beta chain) is described in this entry. The clone's antigen remains unknown. The record has no base qualities; no much larger clone is one base away. Reading the label with the study, this specimen's time point is: sample taken at primary tumor resection. Whole RNA extracted from tumor and nontumor lung tissue, or from cryopreserved PBMC samples, was used for TCR sequencing without cell sorting. The donors were approximately 70 patients from the lung TRACERx cohort who had early-stage, untreated non-small cell lung cancer. Patients were selected for TCR sequencing only if sufficient RNA was available from at least two tumor regions. Inclusive of the bounding cysteine and phenylalanine, the CDR3 is 14 residues long. The retained sequence is limited to the CDR3, 42 bases, with the frame set at the first base. The CDR1 and CDR2 encoded by the germline V gene are SGHTA and FQGNSA. V is reduced by 1 base and J by 6 bases, leaving a spacing of 12 bases between them.

The data are from a study of spatial heterogeneity in lung cancer (dated by TCRdb to about 2019). For context, the study as a whole: Beta-chain transcripts were consistently detected in greater numbers than alpha-chain transcripts, which likely reflects a higher abundance of beta-chain transcripts. In the raw uncorrected reads, each unique combination of TCR and UMI appeared more than ten times on average. TCR alpha and beta repertoires were quantitatively compared across multiple tumor regions, matched nontumor lung and blood in non-small cell lung cancer. TCR repertoire features were related to nonsynonymous mutation counts determined by whole-exome sequencing of tumor tissue. Both alpha and beta chains were TCR-sequenced in samples taken at surgery, namely 220 tumor regions, 62 to 70 matched nontumor lung samples and about 52 PBMC samples. Findings and caveats that apply to the study as a whole: Confirming at a functional level the hypothesis that regional TCRs recognize regional mutations was considered to require additional single-cell paired TCR alpha and beta sequencing. Ubiquitous expanded tumor TCRs were detected in blood more often at tumor resection than at routine follow-up.

Libraries were constructed by 5' RACE. Sequencing instrument: NextSeq 500. The TCR library protocol attached a unique molecular identifier to each TCR cDNA molecule to allow correction of PCR and sequencing errors. The authors' pipeline ran thus. TCR identification, UMI-based error correction and CDR3 extraction were all carried out with Decombinator tools. TCRs above a frequency of 2 per 1,000, corresponding to the top 1% of the tumor frequency distribution, were defined as expanded. Renyi diversity was computed with the R vegan package after each repertoire had been subsampled 100 times to 5,000 TCRs. CDR3 similarity networks were built from amino acid triplet string-kernel similarity, connecting CDR3s with pairwise similarity above 0.82. TCRdb itself trimmed the public reads at Q25 with fastp, ran MiXCR and retained productive beta chains. Entries are consolidated by CDR3 protein sequence, retaining the most common genes and DNA. The V and J calls shown here were made by TCRdb, not taken from the authors' results. In this sample the table shows about 39,000 distinct CDR3 sequences, about 6% of which occur a single time. The top ten clonotypes cover approximately 10% of the sample.

The sample in question was PBMCs, obtained at surgery. The sequence joins TRBV7-2 to TRBJ2-5; TRBD1 might be the D gene, on 6 matching bases. The sequence was collected from a male donor with early-stage non-small cell lung cancer. CDR3 region: CASSLDYREKTQYF. The bases are TGTGCCAGCAGCTTAGACTACAGGGAAAAGACCCAGTACTTC.